The 9 T cell receptor beta chains below all came from one sample that was sequenced in a study of T cell repertoires in cytomegalovirus infection. TCRdb recomputed calls from the reads with MiXCR, one row per CDR3 protein. The repertoire holds 100,000 to 150,000 distinct CDR3 sequences, with 30% to 40% as singletons. The antigens for these receptors are not known. This sample comprised CD8+ T cells from cultured PBMCs, obtained from culture after CMV antigen stimulation. The receptors derive from a human donor in good health (CMV status not recorded). Some clones in this sample may be carry-over from other donors' samples.

Many counts were recorded for this clonotype. V and J are TRBV6-1 and TRBJ1-2; D remains ambiguous. Germline CDR1 reads MNHNS; CDR2 reads SASEGT. The CDR3 covers 16 residues. The V and J ends lost 1 base and 0 bases respectively, with 12 bases between them. CDR3 region: CASSEEAGSANYGYTF. The CDR3 bases are TGTGCCAGCAGTGAAGAGGCGGGGTCCGCTAACTATGGCTACACCTTC.

This clonotype appeared a few times. The CDR3 bases are TGCGCCAGCAGCCCGGGACTAGCAGACACCGGGGAGCTGTTTTTT. This sequence encodes CASSPGLADTGELFF. The chain carries TRBV4-1 and TRBJ2-2, with 9 nucleotides matching TRBD2. CDR3 length equals 15 residues. V lost 4 bases and J lost 3; bases outside the gene matches: 3. Germline V gene sequence: CDR1 MGHRA, CDR2 YSYEKL.

The gene calls are TRBV29-1 and TRBJ2-1; D ambiguous. The CDR3 runs 13 residues. V was shortened by 4 bases and J by 4 bases, with 11 bases between the two germline ends. CDR1 and CDR2 from the germline V gene are SQVTM and ANQGSEA. CDR3 residues: CSVGPSFYNEQFF. CDR3 nucleotide sequence: TGCAGCGTTGGGCCCAGCTTTTACAATGAGCAGTTCTTC.

The CDR3 DNA sequence: TGTGCCAGCAGCCCCGGGGGAACCTTCGAGCAGTACTTC. Translating gives CASSPGGTFEQYF. The V and J genes are TRBV7-6 and TRBJ2-7, with TRBD2 as a possible D gene (6 bases). In germline, CDR1 is SGHVS, CDR2 FNYEAQ. Trimming cost V 5 bases and J 6 bases, with 14 bases left between them. The CDR3 consists of 13 residues. Drawing the rest from reference TRBV7-6 and TRBJ2-7, the complete variable domain is GAGVSQSPRYKVTKRGQDVALRCDPISGHVSLYWYRQALGQGPEFLTYFNYEAQQDKSGLPNDRFSAERPEGSISTLTIQRTEQRDSAMYRCASSPGGTFEQYFGPGTRLTVT.

This clonotype was seen only once. The J gene is TRBJ1-1, the V gene TRBV4-2; a weak D match, TRBD1 (5 bases). CDR1 and CDR2 from the germline V gene are LGHNA and YNFKEQ. V was cut by 0 bases and J by 8 bases, with 13 bases left in between. This CDR3 is 14 amino acids long. This chain's CDR3 is CASSQDLGAGEAFF. CDR3 sequence (DNA): TGTGCCAGCAGCCAAGATCTAGGGGCCGGCGAAGCTTTCTTT.

V and J are TRBV6-6 and TRBJ2-3; 10 bases are a match to TRBD1. Germline loops: CDR1 MNHNY, CDR2 SVGAGI (reference sequence). The length of the CDR3 is 18 residues. After removal of 4 bases from V and 2 bases from J, the junction contained 12 bases not matched to a gene. This chain's CDR3 is CASSLTGGTSSYTDTQYF. CDR3 in DNA: TGTGCCAGCAGTTTGACAGGGGGCACGTCAAGTTACACAGATACGCAGTATTTT.

This clonotype was seen a handful of times. The V call is TRBV12-3 or TRBV12-4, the J call TRBJ2-1, with TRBD2 matching over 7 bases. There are 14 residues in the CDR3. V was clipped by 7 bases and J by 0 bases; unmatched bases: 3. CDR3 residues: CASTAGDSYNEQFF. The CDR3 bases are TGTGCCAGCACGGCGGGGGACTCCTACAATGAGCAGTTCTTC.

This clonotype came up many times. The rearrangement uses TRBV27 and TRBJ1-4; D unresolved. The ends were cut back, 3 bases at V and 7 bases at J, with 12 bases in the middle. From germline, CDR1 is MNHEY and CDR2 SMNVEV (reference sequence). CDR3 length: 14 residues. For the CDR3, the DNA is TGTGCCAGCAGTTTGCGGGGTGCGGGTGAAAAACTGTTTTTT. Encoded protein: CASSLRGAGEKLFF.

This chain connects TRBV20-1 to TRBJ2-1; 11 bases agree with TRBD2. Trimming took 1 base from V and 9 from J; bases not matched to a gene: 11. Germline lookup yields CDR1 DFQATT and CDR2 SNEGSKA (reference sequence). This CDR3 contains 16 residues. CDR3 DNA sequence: TGCAGTGCTAGAGGTATCGATACCGGGACTAGCGGTGAGCAGTTCTTC. Protein: CSARGIDTGTSGEQFF.